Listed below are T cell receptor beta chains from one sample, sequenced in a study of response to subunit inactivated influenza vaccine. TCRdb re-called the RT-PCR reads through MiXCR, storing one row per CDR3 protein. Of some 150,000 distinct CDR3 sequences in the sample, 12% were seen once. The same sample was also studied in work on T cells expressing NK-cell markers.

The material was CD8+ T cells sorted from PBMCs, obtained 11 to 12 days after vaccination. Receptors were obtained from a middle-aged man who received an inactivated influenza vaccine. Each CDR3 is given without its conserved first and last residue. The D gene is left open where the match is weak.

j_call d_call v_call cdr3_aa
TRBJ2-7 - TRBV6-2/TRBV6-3 ASSYDLISYEQY
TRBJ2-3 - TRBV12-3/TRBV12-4 ASSISSITQTSTDTQY
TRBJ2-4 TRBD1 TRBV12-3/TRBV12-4 ASSLGQGAQNIQY
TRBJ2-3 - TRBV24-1 ATRDGGTNTDTQY
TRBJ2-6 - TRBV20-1 SAIVSGANVLT
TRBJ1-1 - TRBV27 ASSPLGRFAEAF
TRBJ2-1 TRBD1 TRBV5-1 ASSAPDRGYNEQF
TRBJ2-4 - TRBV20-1 SASITEAKNIQY
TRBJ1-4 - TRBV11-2 ASSLGSATNEKLF
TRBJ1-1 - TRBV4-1 ASSLTAGADTEAF
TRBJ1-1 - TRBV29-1 SARRDTEAF
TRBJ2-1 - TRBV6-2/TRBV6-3 ASSYSGQGGNEQF
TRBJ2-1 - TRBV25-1 ASSVAENSYNEQF
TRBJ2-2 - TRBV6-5 ASSRWTGELF
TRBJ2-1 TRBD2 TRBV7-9 ASSLDLSSGFYNEQF